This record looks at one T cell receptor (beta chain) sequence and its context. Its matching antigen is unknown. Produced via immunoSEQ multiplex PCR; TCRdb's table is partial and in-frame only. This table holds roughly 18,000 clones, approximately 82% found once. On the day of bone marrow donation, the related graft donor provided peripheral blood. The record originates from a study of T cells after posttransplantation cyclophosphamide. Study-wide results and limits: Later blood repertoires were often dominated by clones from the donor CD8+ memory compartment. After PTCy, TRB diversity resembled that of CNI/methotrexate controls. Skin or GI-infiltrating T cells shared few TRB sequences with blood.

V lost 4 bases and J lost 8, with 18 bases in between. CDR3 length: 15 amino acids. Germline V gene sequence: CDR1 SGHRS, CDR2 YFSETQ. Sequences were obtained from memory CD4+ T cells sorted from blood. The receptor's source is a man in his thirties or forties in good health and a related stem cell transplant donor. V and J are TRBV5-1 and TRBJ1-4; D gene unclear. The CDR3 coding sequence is TGCGCCAGCAGCCCCCACGAGGGCGAGTGGGAAAAACTGTTTTTT. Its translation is CASSPHEGEWEKLFF.